Listed below are T cell receptor beta chains from one sample, sequenced in a study of siplizumab effects on memory and regulatory T cells. Only in-frame clones appear in the TCRdb table, and some are missing; sequencing was by immunoSEQ multiplex PCR. Among some 100,000 clones listed, about nine tenths were seen once. What was sequenced was non-Treg CD4+ T cells sorted from blood. Every receptor here comes from a human donor in good health. Both conserved end residues are part of each CDR3. D genes are given only for firm matches. Clone size appears in some rows only: once, few, many, or a class for an expanded clone.

J gene | clone size | D gene | V gene | CDR3 protein | CDR3 DNA
TRBJ2-1 | once | TRBD2 | TRBV2 | CASRSGRSSYNEQFF | TGTGCCAGTAGGAGCGGGAGGAGCTCCTACAATGAGCAGTTCTTC
TRBJ1-1 | once | TRBD1 | TRBV11-1 | CASSSRTGGSTEAFF | TGTGCCAGCAGCTCGAGGACAGGGGGGAGTACTGAAGCTTTCTTT
TRBJ2-5 | . | . | TRBV5-1 | CASGKGSPQETQYF | TGCGCCAGCGGCAAGGGTAGCCCCCAAGAGACCCAGTACTTC
TRBJ2-2 | . | TRBD2 | TRBV12-5 | CASGPRTSGSSGELFF | TGTGCTAGTGGTCCACGGACTAGCGGGAGTTCCGGGGAGCTGTTTTTT
TRBJ1-2 | . | . | TRBV5-1 | CASSPPGGVIYGYTF | TGCGCCAGCAGCCCCCCTGGGGGTGTCATCTATGGCTACACCTTC
TRBJ1-5 | . | . | TRBV2 | CASSELSWGNQPQHF | TGTGCCAGCAGTGAATTGAGTTGGGGGAATCAGCCCCAGCATTTT
TRBJ1-1 | once | . | TRBV5-4 | CASSLAGSNTEAFF | TGTGCCAGCAGCTTAGCAGGGTCCAACACTGAAGCTTTCTTT
TRBJ2-6 | . | . | TRBV5-6 | CASSVRGVARANVLTF | TGTGCCAGCAGCGTCAGGGGAGTTGCCCGGGCCAACGTCCTGACTTTC
TRBJ1-4 | . | . | TRBV30 | CAWGRFEKLFF | TGTGCCTGGGGGAGGTTTGAAAAACTGTTTTTT
TRBJ2-1 | . | . | TRBV6-1 | CANSGQYNEQFF | TGTGCCAACTCCGGGCAGTACAATGAGCAGTTCTTC
TRBJ2-7 | . | . | TRBV21-1 | CASGRTSVTVEQYF | TGTGCCAGCGGACGGACTAGCGTGACGGTCGAGCAGTACTTC
TRBJ2-5 | . | TRBD1 | TRBV6-6 | CASKGQGVEETQYF | TGTGCCAGCAAGGGACAGGGGGTCGAAGAGACCCAGTACTTC
TRBJ2-7 | . | . | TRBV7-9 | CASSLVDRREQYF | TGTGCCAGCAGCTTAGTCGACAGAAGGGAGCAGTACTTC
TRBJ1-1 | . | TRBD1 | TRBV5-1 | CASSVGTGGSVTEAFF | TGCGCCAGCAGCGTGGGGACAGGGGGCTCGGTCACTGAAGCTTTCTTT
TRBJ1-1 | . | . | TRBV7-3 | CASSLNPSAGTEAFF | TGTGCCAGCAGCTTAAACCCCTCTGCAGGGACTGAAGCTTTCTTT
TRBJ2-2 | . | . | TRBV28 | CASSLYARASWGGELFF | TGTGCCAGCAGTTTATATGCTCGCGCTAGCTGGGGCGGGGAGCTGTTTTTT
TRBJ2-2 | . | . | TRBV6-4 | CASSGEEGGTGELFF | TGTGCCAGCAGTGGTGAAGAGGGGGGCACCGGGGAGCTGTTTTTT
TRBJ2-6 | . | . | TRBV25-1 | CASSGGRTAAGANVLTF | TGTGCCAGCAGTGGAGGCAGGACCGCGGCTGGGGCCAACGTCCTGACTTTC
TRBJ1-1 | . | TRBD1 | TRBV5-1 | CASSFYRGAGTEAFF | TGCGCCAGCAGCTTCTACAGGGGGGCGGGCACTGAAGCTTTCTTT
TRBJ2-7 | . | . | TRBV30 | CAWSGRLDASYEQYF | TGTGCCTGGAGTGGTCGGTTAGATGCGTCCTACGAGCAGTACTTC
TRBJ2-7 | once | . | TRBV5-4 | CASSLAGNREQYF | TGTGCCAGCAGCTTGGCGGGGAATCGGGAGCAGTACTTC
TRBJ1-2 | . | . | TRBV10-1 | CASSGRQDYGYTF | TGCGCCAGCAGTGGGCGGCAGGACTATGGCTACACCTTC
TRBJ2-1 | . | . | TRBV5-1 | CASSLADLRDNEQFF | TGCGCCAGCAGCTTGGCCGATCTGAGGGACAATGAGCAGTTCTTC
TRBJ2-2 | . | . | TRBV7-2 | CASSFRDQTTGELFF | TGTGCCAGCAGCTTCAGGGACCAGACCACCGGGGAGCTGTTTTTT
TRBJ2-1 | . | . | TRBV5-4 | CASSFSATHNEQFF | TGTGCCAGCAGCTTTTCGGCTACCCACAATGAGCAGTTCTTC
TRBJ2-2 | once | . | TRBV5-6 | CASSPYRVRGTGELFF | TGTGCCAGCAGCCCCTACAGGGTTCGGGGCACCGGGGAGCTGTTTTTT
TRBJ2-1 | . | . | TRBV18 | CASSPGIDSEQFF | TGTGCCAGCTCACCAGGTATAGATTCCGAGCAGTTCTTC
TRBJ2-3 | . | TRBD2 | TRBV7-8 | CASIRRTSGRALLKTDTQYF | TGTGCCAGCATCCGCCGGACTAGCGGGAGGGCCCTCTTAAAGACAGATACGCAGTATTTT
TRBJ1-5 | few | TRBD1 | TRBV4-1 | CASSLQDRGRDQPQHF | TGCGCCAGCAGCCTACAGGACAGGGGGAGGGATCAGCCCCAGCATTTT
TRBJ2-5 | . | . | TRBV27 | CASSLRSPRGEETQYF | TGTGCCAGCAGTTTAAGGAGCCCCAGAGGGGAAGAGACCCAGTACTTC
TRBJ2-3 | . | . | TRBV2 | CASSDVRADTQYF | TGTGCCAGCAGTGATGTCAGGGCAGATACGCAGTATTTT
TRBJ2-3 | . | TRBD2 | TRBV11-2 | CASSSTSGSRTDTQYF | TGTGCCAGCAGCTCCACTAGCGGGTCGCGCACAGATACGCAGTATTTT
TRBJ2-7 | . | TRBD2 | TRBV7-2 | CASSSQLAGSYEQYF | TGTGCCAGCAGTTCGCAACTAGCGGGATCGTACGAGCAGTACTTC
TRBJ2-7 | . | . | TRBV30 | CAWSVSLITNNYEQYF | TGTGCTTGGAGTGTATCGCTCATCACAAATAACTACGAGCAGTACTTC
TRBJ2-7 | . | . | TRBV18 | CASSPYSGYEQYF | TGTGCCAGCTCACCATACTCTGGCTACGAGCAGTACTTC
TRBJ1-1 | many | TRBD1 | TRBV5-4 | CASSRTGTGEGAFF | TGTGCCAGCAGCCGTACCGGGACAGGGGAGGGAGCTTTCTTT
TRBJ2-5 | . | . | TRBV28 | CASSGRLGPQETQYF | TGTGCCAGCAGTGGAAGACTTGGCCCACAAGAGACCCAGTACTTC
TRBJ1-4 | . | TRBD1 | TRBV30 | CAWRGGDRATNEKLFF | TGTGCCTGGAGGGGGGGAGACAGGGCCACTAATGAAAAACTGTTTTTT